This T cell receptor (beta chain) was recovered during a study of blood T cell repertoires in COVID-19. Study background: COVID-19 samples collected from the United States, Italy and Spain covered acute and convalescent phases. Sample material is recorded as cDNA or gDNA derived from T cells, B-cell-depleted T cells, or PBMCs.

Using immunoSEQ multiplex PCR, the repertoire was profiled, and TCRdb retains in-frame clones only, with some absent. The data show around 80,000 clones, approximately 81% seen once. Looked up from germline, CDR1 is GTSNPN and CDR2 is SVGIG (reference sequence). With 2 bases removed from V and 2 bases from J, the gap between germline ends came to 12 bases. This CDR3 region has 15 residues. Sequenced input: peripheral blood. The V and J genes are TRBV30 and TRBJ2-2; tentative D call: TRBD1 (6 bases). This sequence originates from a woman of 80 years or more with acute or convalescent COVID-19. CDR3 loop: CAWSSLGANTGELFF. CDR3 in DNA: TGTGCCTGGAGTTCATTGGGGGCAAACACCGGGGAGCTGTTTTTT.